Presented here are 11 T cell receptor beta chains from one specimen sequenced in a study of CD8+CD57+ T cells in acquired aplastic anemia. Patients picked for sequencing had shown CD8+CD57+ cell expansion detected by flow cytometry. Genomic DNA provided the template from which TCR beta VDJ and CDR3 profiles were obtained. TCRdb re-called the reads through MiXCR, storing one row per CDR3 protein. The repertoire holds 150,000 to 200,000 distinct CDR3 sequences, with 48% as singletons. Sequencing was carried out using sorted CD4+, CD8+, or CD8+CD57+ T cells (not recorded which) from PBMCs. Every receptor here comes from a human donor with aplastic anemia.

V usage is TRBV6-5 and J usage is TRBJ2-7, with a weak D call TRBD1 (6 bases). This CDR3 comprises 14 residues. V lost 3 bases and J 2 bases, leaving 11 bases between the germline ends. Germline V gene lookup returns CDR1 MNHEY and CDR2 SVGAGI. The CDR3 loop reads CASSYRGITYEQYF. As DNA, the CDR3 is TGTGCCAGCAGTTATAGGGGGATTACCTACGAGCAGTACTTC.

In its sample, this clonotype was seen many times. The chain combines TRBV20-1 with TRBJ2-7, with no clear D. The germline CDR1 and CDR2 sequences are DFQATT and SNEGSKA (reference sequence). The CDR3 spans 11 residues. The germline V and J ends were trimmed by 1 base and 3 bases, with 4 bases remaining between them. For the CDR3, the DNA is TGCAGTGCTAGAGCGGGCTACGAGCAGTACTTC. Translating gives CSARAGYEQYF.

The chain employs TRBV28 and TRBJ1-1, with D uncertain. The CDR3 loop spans 13 amino acids. V was clipped by 7 bases and J by 0 bases, with 9 bases between them. Germline CDR1 MDHEN, CDR2 SYDVKM. This chain's CDR3 is CASTVSMNTEAFF. The CDR3 region has the DNA TGTGCCAGCACTGTCAGCATGAACACTGAAGCTTTCTTT. Supplemented by reference TRBV28 and TRBJ1-1, the full variable domain reads DVKVTQSSRYLVKRTGEKVFLECVQDMDHENMFWYRQDPGLGLRLIYFSYDVKMKEKGDIPEGYSVSREKKERFSLILESASTNQTSMYLCASTVSMNTEAFFGQGTRLTVV.

This clonotype was seen repeatedly, ten times or more. The chain is built from TRBV15 and TRBJ2-7; weak D call: TRBD2 (5 bases). Germline CDR1 is LNHNV and CDR2 is YYDKDF (reference sequence). CDR3 length equals 14 residues. V was shortened by 4 bases and J by 1 base, with 11 bases between the two germline ends. The CDR3 DNA sequence: TGTGCCACCAGCACCATGGGCGGGTCCTACGAGCAGTACTTC. Amino acid sequence: CATSTMGGSYEQYF. The full variable domain, its missing parts supplied by reference TRBV15 and TRBJ2-7, is DAMVIQNPRYQVTQFGKPVTLSCSQTLNHNVMYWYQQKSSQAPKLLFHYYDKDFNNEADTPDNFQSRRPNTSFCFLDIRSPGLGDTAMYLCATSTMGGSYEQYFGPGTRLTVT.

This chain connects TRBV7-2 to TRBJ1-1; no definite D call. Per the germline V gene, CDR1 is SGHTA and CDR2 is FQGNSA. This CDR3 spans 14 amino acids. Trimming stripped 5 bases from V and 3 bases from J, with 13 bases between. The CDR3: CASSKLHGDTEAFF. CDR3 nucleotide sequence: TGTGCCAGCAGCAAATTACATGGCGACACTGAAGCTTTCTTT.

The CDR3 region has the DNA TGTGCCAGTAGTGCTAAAGGGACAGGGGGCGGTTGGATTCTGGGCGAGCAGTACTTC. Translation: CASSAKGTGGGWILGEQYF. The chain uses TRBV19 and TRBJ2-5, with 12 bases aligning to TRBD1. The better agreement between TRBJ2-7 and the DNA end casts doubt on the J call. The CDR3 contains 19 residues. CDR1 and CDR2 (germline): LNHDA, SQIVND (reference sequence).

Notes on this clonotype: This may stem from a read error, because a much larger clone lies one nucleotide away. The chain couples TRBV11-2 to TRBJ2-1; possibly TRBD1 or TRBD2 for D (6 bases each). V lost 0 bases and J lost 7, with 16 bases in between. Germline V gives CDR1 SGHAT, CDR2 FQNNGV. CDR3 length: 16 amino acids. The CDR3 region has the DNA TGTGCCAGCAGCTTAGAGTGGGGGGCCTCTTCGAATGAGCAGTTCTTC. Translated, it gives CASSLEWGASSNEQFF.

The chain carries TRBV7-8 and TRBJ2-1; D tentatively reads TRBD1 or TRBD2 (6 bases each). Trimming cost V 6 bases and J 8 bases, with 14 bases left between them. The germline CDR1 and CDR2 sequences are SGHVS and FQNEAQ. This CDR3 contains 13 residues. The CDR3 sequence: CASREGVSYEQFF. For the CDR3, the DNA is TGTGCCAGCAGGGAGGGGGTAAGCTATGAGCAGTTCTTC.

The chain links TRBV6-2 or TRBV6-3 to TRBJ2-7, with TRBD2 matching 10 bases. The CDR3 has 13 amino acids. V shed 6 bases and J 6 bases; nucleotides not matched to a gene: 5. Per the germline V gene, CDR1 is MNHEY and CDR2 is SVGEGT. The DNA of the CDR3 is TGTGCCAGCAGCTTGGGACTAGCGCGCGAGCAGTACTTC. Its protein is CASSLGLAREQYF.

This rearrangement joins TRBV19 to TRBJ1-6; a weak D match, TRBD1 (5 bases). Germline-derived CDR1 and CDR2 are LNHDA and SQIVND (reference sequence). V was clipped by 3 bases and J by 13 bases, with 13 bases between them. The CDR3 consists of 13 residues. Here the CDR3 reads CASSIPGKGPLHF. The CDR3 DNA reads as TGTGCCAGTAGTATTCCAGGGAAGGGGCCCCTCCACTTT.

The chain has TRBV20-1 and TRBJ2-1; D unresolved. The V and J ends lost 5 bases and 7 bases respectively, with 9 bases between them. CDR3 length equals 11 residues. Per germline, CDR1 DFQATT and CDR2 SNEGSKA (reference sequence). CDR3 coding DNA: TGCAGTGCTTTACGTGGGAATGAGCAGTTCTTC. It specifies CSALRGNEQFF.